Presented here are 14 T cell receptor beta chains from one specimen sequenced in a study of shared clonotypes between healthy human individuals. Terminally differentiated effector memory CD45RA+ cells were left out of the naive CD8 fraction, which was CD45RO-negative and positively selected for CCR7. Libraries were prepared by immunoSEQ multiplex PCR; TCRdb keeps only in-frame clonotypes and omits some of them. The sample yields about 2,100,000 clones, under 95% seen once. The sample was naive CD8+ T cells from PBMCs. The receptor source for this set is a man between 18 and 29 years old in good health. Some clones in this sample may be carry-over from other donors' samples.

The V gene is TRBV7-9, the J gene TRBJ2-3, with a tentative D call TRBD1 (6 bases). Germline V gene data show CDR1 as SEHNR and CDR2 as FQNEAQ (reference sequence). V was cut by 5 bases and J by 2 bases, with 14 bases left in between. The CDR3 is made up of 15 amino acids. CDR3 DNA: TGTGCCAGCAGCCAACGGACAGCCGCCACAGATACGCAGTATTTT. Encoded protein: CASSQRTAATDTQYF. Full variable domain (outside the CDR3, taken from reference TRBV7-9 and TRBJ2-3): DTGVSQNPRHKITKRGQNVTFRCDPISEHNRLYWYRQTLGQGPEFLTYFQNEAQLEKSRLLSDRFSAERPKGSFSTLEIQRTEQGDSAMYLCASSQRTAATDTQYFGPGTRLTVL.

The chain couples TRBV4-1 to TRBJ1-5, with D tentatively TRBD1 (6 bases). The CDR3 consists of 16 residues. Germline CDR1 is MGHRA and CDR2 is YSYEKL. V lost 0 bases and J 5 bases, leaving 14 bases between the germline ends. The CDR3 DNA follows: TGCGCCAGCAGCCAAGATGGTGTCGCAGGGGATCAGCCCCAGCATTTT. It translates to CASSQDGVAGDQPQHF.

This clone came up once. J is TRBJ1-4 and V is TRBV6-5; D is undetermined. Germline lookup yields CDR1 MNHEY and CDR2 SVGAGI. The CDR3 has 12 residues. V shed 4 bases and J shed 4 bases, with 4 bases lying between them. As DNA, the CDR3 is TGTGCCAGCAGTTCCCTTAATGAAAAACTGTTTTTT. Protein sequence: CASSSLNEKLFF.

This rearrangement joins TRBV4-1 to TRBJ1-2; TRBD1 might be the D (5 bases). Germline CDR1 MGHRA, CDR2 YSYEKL. This CDR3 spans 14 amino acids. V dropped 5 bases and J dropped 2 bases, with 12 bases sitting between them. CDR3 loop: CASSFWRGNYGYTF. DNA of the CDR3: TGCGCCAGCAGCTTTTGGCGGGGGAACTATGGCTACACCTTC.

The rearrangement links TRBV7-3 to TRBJ2-3, with no clear D. CDR3 length equals 13 residues. The germline V and J ends were trimmed by 5 bases and 2 bases, with 8 bases remaining between them. In germline, CDR1 is SGHTA, CDR2 FQGTGA. The CDR3 DNA follows: TGTGCCAGCAGCGCCCATCCCACAGATACGCAGTATTTT. It encodes CASSAHPTDTQYF.

This chain links TRBV7-2 with TRBJ2-1; D perhaps matches TRBD1 (7 bases). CDR3 size: 16 residues. Germline V lookup: CDR1 SGHTA, CDR2 FQGNSA. Trimming stripped 5 bases from V and 3 bases from J, with 17 bases between. The CDR3 DNA is TGTGCCAGCAGCAGAGGACAGGAGGGGGTCTACAATGAGCAGTTCTTC. Translated: CASSRGQEGVYNEQFF. The variable domain in full, with the rest retrieved from reference TRBV7-2 and TRBJ2-1, is GAGVSQSPSNKVTEKGKDVELRCDPISGHTALYWYRQSLGQGLEFLIYFQGNSAPDKSGLPSDRFSAERTGGSVSTLTIQRTQQEDSAVYLCASSRGQEGVYNEQFFGPGTRLTVL.

Concerning this clone itself: Distinct nucleotide sequences in the sample also encode this CDR3. The chain is built from TRBV27 and TRBJ2-7, with D perhaps TRBD1 (6 bases). The CDR3 length is 13 residues. Trimming shortened V by 5 bases and J by 5 bases, and 13 bases separated the two germline ends. Germline CDR1 MNHEY, CDR2 SMNVEV (reference sequence). The chain's CDR3 is CASSLRTDHEQYF. The CDR3 nucleotides read TGTGCCAGCAGTCTCCGGACAGACCACGAGCAGTACTTC.

V gene TRBV27 combines with J gene TRBJ1-2, with D uncertain. The CDR3 sequence is 15 residues long. V lost 5 bases to trimming and J lost 2 bases, with 15 bases between them. Germline V CDR1 and CDR2: MNHEY, SMNVEV (reference sequence). The CDR3 DNA is TGTGCCAGCAGTCGCGCCGCCGAGGCGAACTATGGCTACACCTTC. This sequence encodes CASSRAAEANYGYTF.

This chain joins TRBV15 and TRBJ2-7, with D tentatively TRBD1 or TRBD2 (5 bases each). Trimming took off 3 bases at V and 0 bases at J, with 21 bases between the two ends. Per germline, CDR1 LNHNV and CDR2 YYDKDF (reference sequence). The CDR3 runs 18 residues. The DNA for the CDR3 is TGTGCCACCAGCAGCACACAAGGGACCTCTTCGAGCTCCTACGAGCAGTACTTC. Translation gives CATSSTQGTSSSSYEQYF.

This chain uses TRBV7-2 with TRBJ2-5; TRBD2 matches at 9 bases. The junction had 5 bases not matched to a gene; V was cut back by 2 bases and J by 4 bases. Germline V lookup: CDR1 SGHTA, CDR2 FQGNSA. There are 15 residues in the CDR3. The CDR3 sequence: CASSLSSGTLETQYF. CDR3 in DNA: TGTGCCAGCAGCTTATCTAGCGGGACCCTAGAGACCCAGTACTTC. The complete variable domain, with remaining parts taken from reference TRBV7-2 and TRBJ2-5, reads GAGVSQSPSNKVTEKGKDVELRCDPISGHTALYWYRQSLGQGLEFLIYFQGNSAPDKSGLPSDRFSAERTGGSVSTLTIQRTQQEDSAVYLCASSLSSGTLETQYFGPGTRLLVL.

The CDR3: CASSLDIHAEAFF. The CDR3 region has the DNA TGTGCCAGCAGCTTGGACATCCACGCTGAAGCTTTCTTT. The chain joins TRBV5-4 to TRBJ1-1; no clear D. The CDR3 has 13 amino acids. Between the trimmed V and J ends, which lost 0 bases and 6 bases, there was a span of 9 bases. The germline gives CDR1 SGHNT, CDR2 YYREEE (reference sequence).

A word on this clone: This sample includes further DNA sequences coding for the same CDR3. The gene calls are TRBV27 and TRBJ2-7, with 9 bases aligning to TRBD1. Germline V gene lookup returns CDR1 MNHEY and CDR2 SMNVEV (reference sequence). V was clipped by 4 bases and J by 3 bases; unmatched bases: 4. This CDR3 region has 14 residues. CDR3 region: CASSSPDRGYEQYF. CDR3 nucleotide sequence: TGTGCCAGCAGTTCTCCGGACAGGGGCTACGAGCAGTACTTC.

This clone was observed once. The chain is built from TRBV9 and TRBJ2-2; TRBD2 aligns across 10 bases. This CDR3 is 19 amino acids long. CDR1 is SGDLS, CDR2 YYNGEE, per germline. The J segment lost 5 bases and the V segment lost 3 bases, leaving 16 bases of the junction unmatched. The CDR3: CASSGDGLAGDRGTGELFF. The CDR3 coding sequence is TGTGCCAGCAGCGGGGATGGGCTAGCGGGAGATCGTGGAACCGGGGAGCTGTTTTTT.

The chain joins TRBV6-1 to TRBJ2-7; 12 nucleotides agree with TRBD2. The germline V gene has CDR1 MNHNS and CDR2 SASEGT. CDR3 length equals 16 residues. After removal of 2 bases from V and 3 bases from J, the junction contained 5 bases not matched to a gene. The DNA of the CDR3 is TGTGCCAGCAGTGAATGGCGGACTAGCGGGATCTACGAGCAGTACTTC. It yields the protein CASSEWRTSGIYEQYF.